The TCR beta chain under discussion was sequenced for a study of cytomegalovirus exposure and HLA in healthy donors. The CDR3 runs 11 residues. From germline, CDR1 is SEHNR and CDR2 FQNEAQ (reference sequence). In its sample, this clone was seen a few times. The junction departs from the called germline gene at one end, perhaps through a read error. PCR used 60 Vbeta primers and 13 Jbeta primers. Sequencing was performed with immunoSEQ multiplex PCR; in TCRdb, only in-frame clones are kept and a portion is missing. The sample comprises around 300,000 clones, roughly 90% of which are singletons, and 2% to 3% rests with the top ten.

The origin of this receptor is a woman under 30 in good health and CMV-seronegative. Sequencing used PBMCs. The rearrangement uses TRBV7-9 and TRBJ1-1; 10 bases line up with TRBD1. This CDR3 reads CSSSLWDRGPF. In DNA form, the CDR3 reads TGTTCCAGCAGCTTATGGGACAGGGGCCCTTTC.